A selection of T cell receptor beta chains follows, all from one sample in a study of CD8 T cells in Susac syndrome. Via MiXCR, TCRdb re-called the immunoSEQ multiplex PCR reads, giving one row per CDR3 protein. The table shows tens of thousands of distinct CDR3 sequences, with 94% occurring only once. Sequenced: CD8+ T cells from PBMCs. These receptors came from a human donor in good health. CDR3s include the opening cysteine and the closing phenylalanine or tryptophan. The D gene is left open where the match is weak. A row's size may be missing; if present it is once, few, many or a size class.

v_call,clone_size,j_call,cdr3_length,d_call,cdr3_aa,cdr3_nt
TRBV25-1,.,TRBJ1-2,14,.,CASSEGGAVVGYTF,TGTGCCAGCAGTGAAGGAGGGGCGGTAGTAGGCTACACCTTC
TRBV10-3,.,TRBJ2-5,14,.,CAISESTGPETQYF,TGTGCCATCAGTGAGTCGACGGGGCCAGAGACCCAGTACTTC
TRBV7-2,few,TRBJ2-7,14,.,CASSFDSLSYEQYF,TGTGCCAGCAGCTTTGATTCATTGTCCTACGAGCAGTACTTC
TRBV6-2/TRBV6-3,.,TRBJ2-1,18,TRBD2,CASSSSAGLAGAYNEQFF,TGTGCCAGCAGTTCTTCTGCGGGACTAGCGGGGGCCTACAATGAGCAGTTCTTC
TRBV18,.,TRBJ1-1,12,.,CASSPGGAEAFF,TGTGCCAGCTCCCCGGGAGGAGCTGAAGCTTTCTTT
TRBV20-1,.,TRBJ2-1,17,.,CSARTDNEVPIYNEQFF,TGCAGTGCTAGAACGGACAACGAAGTCCCGATTTACAATGAGCAGTTCTTC
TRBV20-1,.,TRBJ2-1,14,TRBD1,CSAPGQDLRTEQFF,TGCAGTGCTCCCGGACAGGACCTACGAACCGAGCAGTTCTTC
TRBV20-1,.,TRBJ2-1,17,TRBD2,CSARGTSGGAPYNEQFF,TGCAGTGCTAGAGGGACTAGCGGGGGGGCCCCCTACAATGAGCAGTTCTTC
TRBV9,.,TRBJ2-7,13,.,CASSVGDTYEQYF,TGTGCCAGCAGCGTGGGGGACACCTACGAGCAGTACTTC
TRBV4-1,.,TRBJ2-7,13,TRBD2,CASSLRGGSEQYF,TGCGCCAGCAGCCTCCGGGGGGGGTCCGAGCAGTACTTC
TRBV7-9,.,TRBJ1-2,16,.,CASSLEPKGRDYGYTF,TGTGCCAGCAGCTTAGAGCCGAAAGGTCGGGACTATGGCTACACCTTC
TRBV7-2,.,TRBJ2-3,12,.,CASSPDTDTQYF,TGTGCCAGCAGCCCTGACACAGATACGCAGTATTTT
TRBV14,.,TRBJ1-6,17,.,CASSQDYPSSYNSPLHF,TGTGCCAGCAGCCAAGATTACCCTAGCTCCTATAATTCACCCCTCCACTTT
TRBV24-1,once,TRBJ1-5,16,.,CATSDLDPPGNQPQHF,TGTGCCACCAGTGATTTGGATCCCCCAGGGAATCAGCCCCAGCATTTT
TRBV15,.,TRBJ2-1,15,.,CATSRDQGQNNEQFF,TGTGCCACCAGCAGAGATCAGGGCCAGAACAATGAGCAGTTCTTC
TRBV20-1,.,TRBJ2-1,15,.,CSASPLWGETNEQFF,TGCAGTGCCAGCCCCCTGTGGGGGGAAACAAATGAGCAGTTCTTC
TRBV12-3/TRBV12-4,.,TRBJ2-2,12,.,CATVGVTGELFF,TGTGCCACCGTAGGGGTCACCGGGGAGCTGTTTTTT
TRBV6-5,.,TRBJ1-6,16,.,CASSLSPGAYNSPLHF,TGTGCCAGCAGTTTATCCCCGGGAGCGTATAATTCACCCCTCCACTTT
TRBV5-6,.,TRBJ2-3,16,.,CASSSVWQANTDTQYF,TGTGCCAGCAGCTCCGTTTGGCAGGCCAACACAGATACGCAGTATTTT
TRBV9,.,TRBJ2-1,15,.,CASSVGGDPYNEQFF,TGTGCCAGCAGCGTAGGAGGGGATCCCTACAATGAGCAGTTCTTC
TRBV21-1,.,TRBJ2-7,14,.,CASKSTPSSYEQYF,TGTGCCAGCAAATCGACGCCGAGCTCCTACGAGCAGTACTTC
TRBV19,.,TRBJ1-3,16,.,CASSPITRASGNTIYF,TGTGCCAGTAGTCCTATCACGCGAGCCTCTGGAAACACCATATATTTT
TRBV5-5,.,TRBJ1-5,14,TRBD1,CASSLRQGYQPQHF,TGTGCCAGCAGCTTGAGACAGGGCTATCAGCCCCAGCATTTT
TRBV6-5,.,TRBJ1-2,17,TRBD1,CASSYSNRGHLDYGYTF,TGTGCCAGCAGTTACTCGAACAGGGGGCACCTTGACTATGGCTACACCTTC
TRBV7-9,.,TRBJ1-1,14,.,CASSPPAWDTEAFF,TGTGCCAGCAGCCCCCCAGCCTGGGACACTGAAGCTTTCTTT
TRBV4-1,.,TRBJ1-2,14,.,CASSQDRGDYGYTF,TGCGCCAGCAGCCAAGATAGAGGGGACTATGGCTACACCTTC
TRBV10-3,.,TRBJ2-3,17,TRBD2,CAISGVLTSANMGTQYF,TGTGCCATCAGTGGGGTCCTGACTAGCGCAAATATGGGTACGCAGTATTTT
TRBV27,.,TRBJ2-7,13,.,CASSTGAAYEQYF,TGTGCCAGCAGTACGGGGGCCGCCTACGAGCAGTACTTC
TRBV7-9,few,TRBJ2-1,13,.,CASSLDPGTEQFF,TGTGCCAGCAGCTTGGACCCCGGGACAGAGCAGTTCTTC
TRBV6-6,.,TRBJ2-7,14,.,CASSPRVDPSEQYF,TGTGCCAGCAGCCCCCGAGTAGATCCCTCCGAGCAGTACTTC
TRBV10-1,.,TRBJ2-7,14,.,CASSAGHVGGEQYF,TGCGCCAGCAGTGCGGGACATGTCGGAGGGGAGCAGTACTTC
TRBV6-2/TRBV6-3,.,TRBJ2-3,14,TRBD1,CASSSDRGLYTQYF,TGTGCCAGCAGCTCGGACAGGGGGCTCTATACGCAGTATTTT
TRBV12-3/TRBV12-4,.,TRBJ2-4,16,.,CASSSQWDQAKNIQYF,TGTGCCAGCAGTTCCCAATGGGACCAAGCCAAAAACATTCAGTACTTC